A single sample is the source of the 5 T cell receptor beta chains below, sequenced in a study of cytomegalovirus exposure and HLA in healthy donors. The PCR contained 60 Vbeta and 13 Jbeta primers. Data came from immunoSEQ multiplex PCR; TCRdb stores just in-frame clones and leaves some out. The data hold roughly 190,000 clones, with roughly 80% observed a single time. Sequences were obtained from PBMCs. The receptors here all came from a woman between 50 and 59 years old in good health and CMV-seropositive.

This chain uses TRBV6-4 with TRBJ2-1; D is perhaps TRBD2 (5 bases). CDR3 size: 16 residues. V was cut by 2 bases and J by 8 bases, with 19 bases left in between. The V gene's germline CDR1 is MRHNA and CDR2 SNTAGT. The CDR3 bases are TGTGCCAGCAGTGACGAGCTGTACCGGGAAGTCCATGAGCAGTTCTTC. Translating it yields CASSDELYREVHEQFF.

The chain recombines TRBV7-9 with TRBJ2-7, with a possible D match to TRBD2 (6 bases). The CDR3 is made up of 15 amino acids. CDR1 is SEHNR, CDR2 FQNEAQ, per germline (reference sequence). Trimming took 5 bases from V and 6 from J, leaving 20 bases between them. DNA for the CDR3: TGTGCCAGCAGCCTCTCTAGCGACCCATTCCGCGAGCAGTACTTC. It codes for CASSLSSDPFREQYF.

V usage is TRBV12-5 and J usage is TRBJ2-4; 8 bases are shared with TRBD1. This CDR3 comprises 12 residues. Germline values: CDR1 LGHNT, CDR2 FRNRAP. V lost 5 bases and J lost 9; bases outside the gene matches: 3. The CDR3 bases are TGTGCTAGTGGTCACGACAGGGGCATTCAGTACTTC. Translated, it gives CASGHDRGIQYF.

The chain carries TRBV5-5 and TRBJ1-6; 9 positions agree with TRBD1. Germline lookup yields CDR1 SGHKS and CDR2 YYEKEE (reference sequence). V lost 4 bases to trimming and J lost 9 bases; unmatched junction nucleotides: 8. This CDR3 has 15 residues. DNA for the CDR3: TGTGCCAGCAGCGGGGGACAGGGCCGTTTTTCACCCCTCCACTTT. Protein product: CASSGGQGRFSPLHF.

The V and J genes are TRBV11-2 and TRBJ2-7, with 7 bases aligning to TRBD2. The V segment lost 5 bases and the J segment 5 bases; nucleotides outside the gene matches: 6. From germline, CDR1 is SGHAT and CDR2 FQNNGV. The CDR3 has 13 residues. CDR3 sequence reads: CASSRSGGDEQYF. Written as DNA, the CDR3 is TGTGCCAGCAGCCGGAGTGGGGGGGACGAGCAGTACTTC.